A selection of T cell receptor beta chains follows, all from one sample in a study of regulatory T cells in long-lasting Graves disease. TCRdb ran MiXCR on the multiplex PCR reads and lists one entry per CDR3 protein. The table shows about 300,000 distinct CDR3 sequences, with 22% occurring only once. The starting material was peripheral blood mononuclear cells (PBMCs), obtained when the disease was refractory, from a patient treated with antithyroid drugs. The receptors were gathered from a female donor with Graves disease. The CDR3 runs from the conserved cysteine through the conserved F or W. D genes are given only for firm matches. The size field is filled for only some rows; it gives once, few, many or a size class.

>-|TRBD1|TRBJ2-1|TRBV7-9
TGTGCCAGCAGCCCCCGACAGGGCTACAATGAGCAGTTCTTC
CASSPRQGYNEQFF
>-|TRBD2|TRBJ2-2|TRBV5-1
TGCGCCAGCAGCCTTAGCGGGAGCAACACCGGGGAGCTGTTTTTT
CASSLSGSNTGELFF
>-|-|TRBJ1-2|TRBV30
TGTGCCTGGAGTGTAAATGAGGGCTACACCTTC
CAWSVNEGYTF
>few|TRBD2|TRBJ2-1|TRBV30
TGTGCCTGGAGCGCCGGGACTAGCGTGTACAATGAGCAGTTCTTC
CAWSAGTSVYNEQFF
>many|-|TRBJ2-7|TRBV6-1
TGTGCCAGCAGCTCCCAGCGGGCTAGCTACGAGCAGTACTTC
CASSSQRASYEQYF
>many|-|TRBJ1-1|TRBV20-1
TGCAGTGCTAGAGCAAACAGGGCGGCGGACACTGAAGCTTTCTTT
CSARANRAADTEAFF
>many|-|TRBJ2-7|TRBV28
TGTGCCAGTTTGGGGGGCCGGGGGGCCTACGAGCAGTACTTC
CASLGGRGAYEQYF
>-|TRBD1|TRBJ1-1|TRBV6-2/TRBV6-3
TGTGCCAGCAGTTACTCGCGACAGGGGGCGGGTGAAGCTTTCTTT
CASSYSRQGAGEAFF
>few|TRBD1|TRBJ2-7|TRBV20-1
TGCAGTGCTAGAACATGGGGACAGGCAAACTACGAGCAGTACTTC
CSARTWGQANYEQYF
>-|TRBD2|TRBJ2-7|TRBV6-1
TGTGCCGGAGCGGGGGGAGCGTCCTACGAGCAGTACTTC
CAGAGGASYEQYF
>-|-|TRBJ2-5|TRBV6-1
TGTGCCAGCAGTGATAGGGATCCAGAGACCCAGTACTTC
CASSDRDPETQYF
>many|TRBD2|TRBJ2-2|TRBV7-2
TGTGCCAGCAGCTCCTTAGCGGGAGCGTCCGGGGAGCTGTTTTTT
CASSSLAGASGELFF
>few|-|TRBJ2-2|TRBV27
TGTGCCAGCGGACCCACCGGGGAGCTGTTTTTT
CASGPTGELFF
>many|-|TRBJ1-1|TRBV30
TGTGCCTGTTCGAGGATGAACACTGAAGCTTTCTTT
CACSRMNTEAFF
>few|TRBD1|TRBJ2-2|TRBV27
TGTGCCAGCAGTTTATCGGTGGGACAGGGGTATACCGGGGAGCTGTTTTTT
CASSLSVGQGYTGELFF
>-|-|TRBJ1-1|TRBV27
TGTGCCAGCAGTCCCTGGTCAGTTCTGAGTAACGCTGAAGCTTTCTTT
CASSPWSVLSNAEAFF
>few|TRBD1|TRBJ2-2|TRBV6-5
TGTGCCAGCAGTTACGACAGGGGGAACACCGGGGAGCTGTTTTTT
CASSYDRGNTGELFF
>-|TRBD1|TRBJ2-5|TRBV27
TGTGCCAGCAGTTTTATAGGGACCCCGGGACAGGGGCCGTGGGAGACCCAGTACTTC
CASSFIGTPGQGPWETQYF
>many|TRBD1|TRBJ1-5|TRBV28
TGTGCCAGCAGTCCCACAGGGGAAGGTCAGCCCCAGCATTTT
CASSPTGEGQPQHF
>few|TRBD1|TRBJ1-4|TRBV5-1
TGCGCCAGCAGCTTGGGAGGACAGGCACTGTTTTTT
CASSLGGQALFF
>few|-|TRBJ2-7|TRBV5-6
TGTGCCAGCAGCTTGTTGCAGCTGAGCTCCTACGAGCAGTACTTC
CASSLLQLSSYEQYF
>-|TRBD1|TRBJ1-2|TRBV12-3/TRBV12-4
TGTGCCAGCACTAGACAGGGAGCCGTCCCAGGTGGCTACACCTTC
CASTRQGAVPGGYTF
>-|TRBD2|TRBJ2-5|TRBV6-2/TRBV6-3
TGTGCCAGCAGTTACCATCGGACTAGCGGGAGTATGTGGGGGCAAGAGACCCAGTACTTC
CASSYHRTSGSMWGQETQYF
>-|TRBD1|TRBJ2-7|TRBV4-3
TGCGCCAGCAGCCAAGATGCAGGGGGCCCCTACGAGCAGTACTTC
CASSQDAGGPYEQYF
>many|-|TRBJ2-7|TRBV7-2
TGTGCCAGCAGCTTAGACCCAGGGCTGACCTACGAGCAGTACTTC
CASSLDPGLTYEQYF
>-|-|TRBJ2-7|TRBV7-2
TGTGCCAGCAGCTTAACAACCCGGGGCGAGCAGTACTTC
CASSLTTRGEQYF
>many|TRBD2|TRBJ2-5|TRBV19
TGTGCCAGTAAGGGGACTAGCGGGAGGGGACTCCTAAGAGAGACCCAGTACTTC
CASKGTSGRGLLRETQYF
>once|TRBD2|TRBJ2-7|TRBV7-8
TGTGCCAGCAGCTTATTTGCGGGAGTTTCCTACGAGCAGTACTTC
CASSLFAGVSYEQYF
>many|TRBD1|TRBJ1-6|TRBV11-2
TGTGCCAGCAGCTTTTCGGGACAGGGTAATTCACCCCTCCACTTT
CASSFSGQGNSPLHF
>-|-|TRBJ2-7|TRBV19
TGTGCCAGTAGTATCGGGCTAGCGCCATCCTACGAGCAGTACTTC
CASSIGLAPSYEQYF
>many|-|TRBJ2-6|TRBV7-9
TGTGCCAGCAGCTTAGCCGGACGGGACGGAAACTCTGGGGCCAACGTCCTGACTTTC
CASSLAGRDGNSGANVLTF
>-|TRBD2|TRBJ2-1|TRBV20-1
TGCAGTGCGGGACTAGCGGTCTCCTACAATGAGCAGTTCTTC
CSAGLAVSYNEQFF
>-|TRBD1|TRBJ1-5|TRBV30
TGTGCCTGGAGTCTGACAGGGGGCGGTCAGCCCCAGCATTTT
CAWSLTGGGQPQHF
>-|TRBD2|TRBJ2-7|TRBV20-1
TGCAGTGCTAGGCCGGGACTAGCGTCTTTGACGGGTGAGCAGTACTTC
CSARPGLASLTGEQYF
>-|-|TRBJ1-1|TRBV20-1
TGCAGTGCTAGAGAACCGAACACTGAAGCTTTCTTT
CSAREPNTEAFF
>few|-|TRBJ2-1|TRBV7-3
TGTGCCAGCAGCTTACAACAGGGTCTCAATGAGCAGTTCTTC
CASSLQQGLNEQFF
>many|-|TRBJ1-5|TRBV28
TGTGCCAGTAGGGGGGACCAGCCCCAGCATTTT
CASRGDQPQHF
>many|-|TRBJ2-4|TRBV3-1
TGTGCCAGCAGCCAAGATAAGCTGCCTATGTACATTCAGTACTTC
CASSQDKLPMYIQYF
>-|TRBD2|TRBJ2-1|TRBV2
TGTGCCAGCGGGGGTAATAGCGGGAGGGCCGGTGAGCAGTTCTTC
CASGGNSGRAGEQFF
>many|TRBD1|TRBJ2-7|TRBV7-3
TGTGCCAGCAGCCTGCAAGCGGGCGACAGGGGCAGGAAAGAGCAGTACTTC
CASSLQAGDRGRKEQYF
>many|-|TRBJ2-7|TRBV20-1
TGCAGTGCTAGAGGGCGGGCCTCCTACGAGCAGTACTTC
CSARGRASYEQYF
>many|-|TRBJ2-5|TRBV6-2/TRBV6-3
TGTGCCAGCAGTTACTCGATCGGCACCCAAGTAGGAGAGACCCAGTACTTC
CASSYSIGTQVGETQYF
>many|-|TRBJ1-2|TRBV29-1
TGCAGCGTCGGGGACGTTGATGGCTACACCTTC
CSVGDVDGYTF